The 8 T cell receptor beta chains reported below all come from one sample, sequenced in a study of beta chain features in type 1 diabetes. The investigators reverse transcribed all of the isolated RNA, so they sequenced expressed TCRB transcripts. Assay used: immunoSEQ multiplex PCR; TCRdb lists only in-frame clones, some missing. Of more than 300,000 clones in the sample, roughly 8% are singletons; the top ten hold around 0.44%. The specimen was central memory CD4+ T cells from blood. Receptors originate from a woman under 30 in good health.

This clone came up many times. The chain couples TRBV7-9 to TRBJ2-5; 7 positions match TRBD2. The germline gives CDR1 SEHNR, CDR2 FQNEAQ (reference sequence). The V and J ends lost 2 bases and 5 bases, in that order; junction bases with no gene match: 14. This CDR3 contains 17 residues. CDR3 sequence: CASSLMPSGGTRETQYF. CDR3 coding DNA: TGTGCCAGCAGCTTAATGCCTAGCGGAGGGACCAGGGAGACCCAGTACTTC.

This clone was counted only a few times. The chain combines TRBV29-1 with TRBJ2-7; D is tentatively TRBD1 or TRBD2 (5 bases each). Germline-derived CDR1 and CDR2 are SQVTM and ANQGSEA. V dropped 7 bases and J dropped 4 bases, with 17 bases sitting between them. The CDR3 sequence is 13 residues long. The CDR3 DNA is TGCAGCGCAAGAAGAGGGGCTGGGTACGAGCAGTACTTC. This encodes CSARRGAGYEQYF.

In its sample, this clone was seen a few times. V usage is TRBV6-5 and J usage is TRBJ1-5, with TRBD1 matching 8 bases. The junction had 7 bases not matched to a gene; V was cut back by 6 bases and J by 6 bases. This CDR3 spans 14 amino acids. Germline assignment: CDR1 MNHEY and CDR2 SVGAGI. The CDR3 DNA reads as TGTGCCAGCAGCACCCGGGACAGGTCTCAGCCCCAGCATTTT. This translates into CASSTRDRSQPQHF.

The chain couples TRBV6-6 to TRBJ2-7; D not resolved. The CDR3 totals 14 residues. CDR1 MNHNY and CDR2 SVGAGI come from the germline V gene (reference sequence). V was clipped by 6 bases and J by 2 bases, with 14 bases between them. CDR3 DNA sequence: TGTGCCAGCAGCTTCCTTGGGCTGCCCTACGAGCAGTACTTC. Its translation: CASSFLGLPYEQYF.

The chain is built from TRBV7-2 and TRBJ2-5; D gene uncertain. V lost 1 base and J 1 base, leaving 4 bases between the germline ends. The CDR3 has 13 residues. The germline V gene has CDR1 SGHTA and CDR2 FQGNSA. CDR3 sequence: CASSLVIQETQYF. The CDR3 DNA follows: TGTGCCAGCAGCTTAGTGATCCAAGAGACCCAGTACTTC.

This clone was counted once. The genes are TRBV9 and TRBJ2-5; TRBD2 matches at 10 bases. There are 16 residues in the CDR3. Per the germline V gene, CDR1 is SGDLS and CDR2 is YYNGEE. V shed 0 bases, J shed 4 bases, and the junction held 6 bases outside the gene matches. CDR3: CASSVGSSGGGETQYF. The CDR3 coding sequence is TGTGCCAGCAGCGTAGGGTCTAGCGGGGGAGGAGAGACCCAGTACTTC.

The CDR3 protein is CASSKPGLVEKLFF. Written as DNA, the CDR3 is TGTGCCAGCAGCAAACCGGGTTTGGTTGAAAAACTGTTTTTT. The V gene is TRBV27, the J gene TRBJ1-4; D unresolved. CDR1 and CDR2 from the germline V gene are MNHEY and SMNVEV (reference sequence). With 6 bases removed from V and 7 bases from J, the gap between germline ends came to 15 bases. The CDR3 is made up of 14 amino acids.

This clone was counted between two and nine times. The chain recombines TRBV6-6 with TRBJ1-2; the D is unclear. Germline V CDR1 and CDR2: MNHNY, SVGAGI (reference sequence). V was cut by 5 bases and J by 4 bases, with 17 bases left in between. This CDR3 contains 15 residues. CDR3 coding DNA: TGTGCCAGCAGTCCGGGATTCGACACCAGCTATGGCTACACCTTC. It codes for CASSPGFDTSYGYTF.